These T cell receptor beta chains were read from a single sample in a study of OX40 agonist ivuxolimab in advanced cancers. The table came from immunoSEQ multiplex PCR; TCRdb's copy has only in-frame clones and leaves some out. The data hold some 40,000 clones, with 80% to 95% observed a single time. The starting material was CD4+ or CD8+ T cells sorted from blood, obtained in a trial of the OX40 agonist ivuxolimab. Receptors were obtained from an adult with an advanced solid tumor such as melanoma, head and neck, liver or kidney cancer. CDR3s include the opening cysteine and the closing phenylalanine or tryptophan. The order of the fields is J gene, clone size, D gene, V gene, CDR3 DNA, CDR3 protein. The D gene is left open where the match is weak. For some rows the clone size is stated as once, few or many, or as a class when expanded; others skip it.

TRBJ1-5	NA	NA	TRBV19	TGTGCCACTCAACTGGGTTTCAATCAGCCCCAGCATTTT	CATQLGFNQPQHF
TRBJ2-7	NA	TRBD1	TRBV7-7	TGTGCTAGCAGCTTAAGCCAGGGGGCCTACGAGCAGTACTTC	CASSLSQGAYEQYF
TRBJ2-7	NA	TRBD2	TRBV7-9	TGTGCCAGCAGCCCACGGACTAGCGGGAGACTCGAGCAGTACTTC	CASSPRTSGRLEQYF
TRBJ2-3	once	NA	TRBV30	TGTGCCTGGAGTCCCACAGGGAGCACAGATACGCAGTATTTT	CAWSPTGSTDTQYF
TRBJ2-6	NA	NA	TRBV7-8	TGTGCCAGCAGCGTCGGGGGAATAACAGGGGCCAACGTCCTGACTTTC	CASSVGGITGANVLTF
TRBJ2-1	NA	NA	TRBV5-4	TGTGCCAGCAGCTTGTTTCTCAATGAGCAGTTCTTC	CASSLFLNEQFF
TRBJ2-1	NA	NA	TRBV9	TGTGCCAGCAGCGTATTGCCGGATGGCAATGAGCAGTTCTTC	CASSVLPDGNEQFF
TRBJ2-7	NA	NA	TRBV19	TGTGCCAGTAGTCAAGAGAAGGGTCCTGCAGCCTACGAGCAGTACTTC	CASSQEKGPAAYEQYF
TRBJ2-5	NA	TRBD2	TRBV9	TGTGCCAGCAGCGTCTCGGTAGCGGGACGAGAGGAGACCCAGTACTTC	CASSVSVAGREETQYF
TRBJ2-7	NA	TRBD1	TRBV29-1	TGCAGCGCCCCAGGACAGGGGGCAGACGAGCAGTACTTC	CSAPGQGADEQYF
TRBJ1-2	medium-sized	NA	TRBV6-1	TGTGCCAGCAGTGTAGTTTCCAGGAGGCTCGATGGCTACACCTTC	CASSVVSRRLDGYTF
TRBJ2-5	once	NA	TRBV27	TGTGCCAGCAGTCTAATCGGCGTGGGGGCCCAGTACTTC	CASSLIGVGAQYF
TRBJ2-3	NA	NA	TRBV2	TGTGCTAGCACGGGCCTTAGGACAGATACGCAGTATTTT	CASTGLRTDTQYF
TRBJ2-7	NA	TRBD1	TRBV6-5	TGTGCCAGCAGTTATTCGCAGGGGGCCTACGAGCAGTACTTC	CASSYSQGAYEQYF
TRBJ1-5	NA	NA	TRBV19	TGTGCCACCTCGTCCGGGACACCGAATCAGCCCCAGCATTTT	CATSSGTPNQPQHF
TRBJ2-7	NA	NA	TRBV6-5	TGTGCCAGCAGTTACTCTTTTGTGGCCCAGGCCGAGCAGTACTTC	CASSYSFVAQAEQYF
TRBJ2-5	NA	TRBD1	TRBV6-1	TGTGCCAGCAGTGCCATCCAGGGGGCTGGGCAAGAGACCCAGTACTTC	CASSAIQGAGQETQYF
TRBJ1-5	few	NA	TRBV2	TGTGCCAGCAGTACCCGGGGCCGCAATCAGCCCCAGCATTTT	CASSTRGRNQPQHF
TRBJ2-7	NA	NA	TRBV19	TGTGCCAGTAGTCCTGCAGCTGGGGGGACCTACGAGCAGTACTTC	CASSPAAGGTYEQYF
TRBJ1-1	NA	NA	TRBV19	TGTGCCAGTAGTATTTCCGGGGGACGGAACACTGAAGCTTTCTTT	CASSISGGRNTEAFF
TRBJ2-3	NA	TRBD2	TRBV7-8	TGTGCCAGCAGCTTCCCCGCTAGCGGGAGGGGCGCAGATACGCAGTATTTT	CASSFPASGRGADTQYF
TRBJ1-1	NA	NA	TRBV7-6	TGTGCCAGCAGCCGACTAGGACAAGAAGCTTTCTTT	CASSRLGQEAFF
TRBJ1-4	NA	NA	TRBV5-4	TGTGCCAGCAGCCTATCGTGGATCAATGAAAAACTGTTTTTT	CASSLSWINEKLFF
TRBJ1-5	once	NA	TRBV4-1	TGCGCCAGCAGCCAAGGAGGACATAGCAATCAGCCCCAGCATTTT	CASSQGGHSNQPQHF
TRBJ2-3	NA	NA	TRBV5-1	TGCGCCAGCAGTTATCCGGCGGGAGATACGCAGTATTTT	CASSYPAGDTQYF
TRBJ2-3	NA	TRBD1	TRBV13	TGTGCCAGCAGCTTAGGGACAGGGGGCGTCGCAGATACGCAGTATTTT	CASSLGTGGVADTQYF